These T cell receptor beta chains were read from a single sample in a study of early T cells in non-severe SARS-CoV-2 infection. TCRdb reanalysed the 5' RACE reads using MiXCR and keeps one entry per CDR3 protein. The profile shows some 30,000 distinct CDR3 sequences, about 4.6% of them singletons. The sequenced material came from whole blood. The receptors stem from an adult who was a healthcare worker with PCR-confirmed SARS-CoV-2 infection or an uninfected control (not recorded which). CDR3s include the opening cysteine and the closing phenylalanine or tryptophan. D genes are given only for firm matches. Not every row has a clone size; where given, it reads once, few, many or a size class.

J,size,D,V,CDR3,DNA
TRBJ1-1,-,-,TRBV6-1,CASTMYRSFF,TGTGCCAGCACTATGTACCGTTCTTTCTTT
TRBJ2-1,few,-,TRBV6-6,CASRSGYNEQFF,TGTGCCAGCAGATCGGGTTACAATGAGCAGTTCTTC
TRBJ2-7,many,-,TRBV7-9,CASSSSKGSYEQYF,TGTGCCAGCAGCTCCTCCAAGGGATCCTACGAGCAGTACTTC
TRBJ2-1,-,-,TRBV7-2,CASSLDRREYNEQFF,TGTGCCAGCAGCTTAGATCGCAGGGAGTACAATGAGCAGTTCTTC
TRBJ1-2,once,TRBD1,TRBV4-2,CASSQGQEYGYTF,TGTGCCAGCAGCCAGGGACAGGAATATGGCTACACCTTC
TRBJ2-7,many,-,TRBV11-2,CASSLDPAYEQYF,TGTGCCAGCAGCTTAGACCCGGCCTACGAGCAGTACTTC
TRBJ2-3,-,-,TRBV6-6,CASSFQFYTQYF,TGTGCCAGCAGTTTTCAGTTCTATACGCAGTATTTT
TRBJ2-5,-,-,TRBV7-8,CASSAQGWETQYF,TGTGCCAGCAGCGCCCAGGGTTGGGAGACCCAGTACTTC
TRBJ2-5,few,TRBD1,TRBV4-1,CASSQADRMEGETQYF,TGCGCCAGCAGCCAAGCGGACAGGATGGAAGGGGAGACCCAGTACTTC
TRBJ2-7,-,-,TRBV7-6,CASSHTQGSHEQYF,TGTGCCAGCAGCCACACACAGGGTTCCCACGAGCAGTACTTC
TRBJ2-3,many,TRBD2,TRBV20-1,CSARDSGSHDTQYF,TGCAGTGCTAGAGATAGCGGGTCCCACGATACGCAGTATTTT
TRBJ2-7,many,TRBD2,TRBV20-1,CSARIAGRHYEQYF,TGCAGTGCTAGAATAGCGGGAAGACACTACGAGCAGTACTTC
TRBJ2-1,few,-,TRBV29-1,CSVRDSSPYNEQFF,TGCAGCGTTAGAGACTCCAGTCCCTACAATGAGCAGTTCTTC
TRBJ2-7,many,TRBD1,TRBV2,CASSLFGTGDYEQYF,TGTGCCAGCAGTTTATTTGGGACAGGGGACTACGAGCAGTACTTC
TRBJ2-7,many,TRBD1,TRBV27,CASSFSDRAERYF,TGTGCCAGCAGTTTCTCCGACAGGGCGGAACGGTACTTC
TRBJ1-1,many,-,TRBV27,CASSPIPGTEAFF,TGTGCCAGCAGCCCAATACCGGGTACTGAAGCTTTCTTT
TRBJ2-6,few,TRBD1,TRBV5-1,CASDKTGGSSGANVLTF,TGCGCCAGCGACAAGACAGGGGGCTCATCTGGGGCCAACGTCCTGACTTTC
TRBJ2-7,many,TRBD1,TRBV7-9,CASSYPGTGLYEQYF,TGTGCCAGCAGCTATCCCGGGACAGGGTTATACGAGCAGTACTTC
TRBJ2-3,many,-,TRBV12-3/TRBV12-4,CASSPARGRADTQYF,TGTGCCAGCAGCCCAGCTAGGGGACGGGCAGATACGCAGTATTTT
TRBJ2-7,few,-,TRBV6-2/TRBV6-3,CASSHDPPYEQYF,TGTGCCAGCAGTCACGACCCCCCCTACGAGCAGTACTTC
TRBJ2-3,many,TRBD2,TRBV24-1,CATSDRGTWWREASDTQYF,TGTGCCACCAGTGATCGTGGGACGTGGTGGCGGGAGGCGTCCGATACGCAGTATTTT
TRBJ2-1,-,TRBD1,TRBV27,CASSSGTGGNEQFF,TGTGCCAGCAGTTCCGGGACAGGTGGCAATGAGCAGTTCTTC
TRBJ2-2,many,-,TRBV9,CASSPRQRFSPGELFF,TGTGCCAGCAGCCCACGCCAAAGGTTCTCGCCCGGGGAGCTGTTTTTT
TRBJ2-1,many,-,TRBV10-1,CASSEIRGATAFF,TGCGCCAGCAGTGAAATCCGGGGGGCTACCGCGTTCTTC
TRBJ2-3,many,TRBD1,TRBV28,CATQGARWSTDTQYF,TGTGCCACCCAGGGGGCGCGATGGTCCACAGATACGCAGTATTTT
TRBJ2-1,many,-,TRBV7-6,CASSLGSPGGGEQFF,TGTGCCAGCAGCTTAGGGTCCCCCGGAGGGGGTGAGCAGTTCTTC
TRBJ2-3,many,TRBD1,TRBV28,CASRQGDDTQYF,TGTGCCAGCAGACAGGGGGACGATACGCAGTATTTT
TRBJ2-1,few,TRBD2,TRBV27,CASSFSIGGATFF,TGTGCCAGCAGTTTTTCGATCGGGGGGGCGACGTTCTTC
TRBJ2-4,many,-,TRBV6-1,CASSEASVKNIQYF,TGTGCCAGCAGTGAGGCATCAGTCAAAAACATTCAGTACTTC
TRBJ2-3,few,-,TRBV19,CASSMGASGKYF,TGTGCCAGTAGTATGGGGGCCAGCGGCAAGTATTTT
TRBJ2-3,-,-,TRBV15,CATRNSVLNTQYF,TGTGCCACACGAAACAGTGTCCTAAATACGCAGTATTTT
TRBJ2-3,many,TRBD2,TRBV5-8,CASSLVGTSSTDTQYF,TGTGCCAGCAGCTTGGTGGGGACTAGCAGCACAGATACGCAGTATTTT
TRBJ1-1,many,-,TRBV18,CASSSLSRANTEAFF,TGTGCCAGCTCCTCACTGTCCAGGGCGAACACTGAAGCTTTCTTT
TRBJ1-2,many,TRBD1,TRBV29-1,CSAGQGKNYGYTF,TGCAGCGCTGGACAGGGGAAAAACTATGGCTACACCTTC
TRBJ2-7,few,-,TRBV30,CAWSRQHGEQYF,TGTGCCTGGAGCCGACAGCACGGCGAGCAGTACTTC